This T cell receptor (beta chain) was recorded in a study of blood T cell repertoires in COVID-19. Whole-study context: Whether acute or convalescent, the COVID-19 samples came from the United States, Italy and Spain. PBMCs, B-cell-depleted T cells, or T cells were the source of the cDNA or gDNA that made up the material.

Per the original methods: Amplified reference gene primers provided the basis for estimating nucleated cell counts. The assay was immunoSEQ multiplex PCR, and TCRdb's table has in-frame clones only and misses some. That table is the source of V, J and clone size, and D and trimming were worked out from the DNA. The table shows some 100,000 clones, with roughly 70% occurring only once. Seattle researchers signed up patients amid active infection and tracked them longitudinally. CDR1 and CDR2 from the germline V gene are SGHDT and YYEEEE. Trimming took off 1 base at V and 0 bases at J, with 11 bases between the two ends. The CDR3 runs 15 residues.

The sample taken for sequencing was peripheral blood. The receptor comes from a man between 65 and 85 years old with COVID-19, enrolled during active disease. The chain links TRBV5-6 to TRBJ2-7; D is possibly TRBD1 (5 bases). The CDR3 here is CASSLIGDSSYEQYF. CDR3 DNA: TGTGCCAGCAGCTTGATAGGTGACAGCTCCTACGAGCAGTACTTC.